Detailed here is one T cell receptor (beta chain). Its target is not known. The V and J ends lost 5 bases and 8 bases respectively, with 16 bases between them. Germline-derived CDR1 and CDR2 are SGHNT and YENEEA. This CDR3 contains 15 residues. This specimen belongs to a study of identifying expanded T cells in peripheral blood. Study-wide results and caveats: Clone count variance between roughly 2-week samples rose with total template count. About 1.2 clones differed between technical replicates, versus about 16 and 19 over time.

Clones were sequenced by immunoSEQ multiplex PCR, and TCRdb holds only the in-frame ones, with some missing. The table has tens of thousands of clones, around 83% seen once. During the collection period, no donor immune events like infections were recorded. The sequence came from a person aged 18-69 years in good health. Material for sequencing was blood. The chain joins TRBV11-3 to TRBJ1-6; tentative D call: TRBD1 (6 bases). The CDR3 bases are TGTGCCAGCAGCCCAAGACCCGGACAGCATTCACCCCTCCACTTT. Translating it yields CASSPRPGQHSPLHF.